The entry that follows covers one TCR beta chain sequence. Its antigen remains unidentified. Germline V gene data show CDR1 as MNHEY and CDR2 as SMNVEV (reference sequence). CDR3 length: 13 residues. Trimming left V 10 bases short and J 8 bases short, with 19 bases between. These data originate in a study of blood T cells in healthy people across ages. Findings of the study overall: Donors of long life had a larger count of naive CD4+ cells and greater diversity than aged donors.

Sample-barcoded 5' priming and a J-beta primer mix drove a second PCR of about 6 to 12 cycles. TCRdb reprocessed the 5' RACE reads with MiXCR, giving one entry per CDR3 protein. The profile shows about 1,500,000 distinct CDR3 sequences, roughly 40% of them singletons. The TCR was taken from a woman aged 18-29 years in good health. The genes are TRBV27 and TRBJ2-3; TRBD1 is a possible D gene (6 bases). The material sequenced was blood. The CDR3 region is CATTRGQTGTQYF. The DNA of the CDR3 is TGTGCCACCACCAGGGGCCAAACGGGTACGCAGTATTTT.